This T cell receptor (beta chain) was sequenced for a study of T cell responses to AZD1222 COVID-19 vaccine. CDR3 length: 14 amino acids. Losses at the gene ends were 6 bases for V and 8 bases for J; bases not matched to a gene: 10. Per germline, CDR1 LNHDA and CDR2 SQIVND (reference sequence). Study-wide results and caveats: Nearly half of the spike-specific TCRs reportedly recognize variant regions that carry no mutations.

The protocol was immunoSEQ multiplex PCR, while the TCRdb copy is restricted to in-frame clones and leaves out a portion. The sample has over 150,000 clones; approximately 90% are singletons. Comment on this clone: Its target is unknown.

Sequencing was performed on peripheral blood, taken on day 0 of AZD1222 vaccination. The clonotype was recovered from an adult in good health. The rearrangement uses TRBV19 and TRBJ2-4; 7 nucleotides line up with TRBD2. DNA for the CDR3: TGTGCCAGTAGAGGGTGGGGGGGATCGGACATTCAGTACTTC. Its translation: CASRGWGGSDIQYF. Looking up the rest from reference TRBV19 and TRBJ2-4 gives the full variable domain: DGGITQSPKYLFRKEGQNVTLSCEQNLNHDAMYWYRQDPGQGLRLIYYSQIVNDFQKGDIAEGYSVSREKKESFPLTVTSAQKNPTAFYLCASRGWGGSDIQYFGAGTRLSVL.